Below are 18 T cell receptor beta chains sequenced from a single sample in a study of regulatory T cells in long-lasting Graves disease. Sample time point: newly diagnosed GD, antithyroid drugs for less than 3 months. RNA extracted from PBMCs served as the sequencing template. TCR beta libraries were built with iRepertoire HTBI primers and Arm-PCR of CDR3 regions. TCRdb re-called the multiplex PCR reads with MiXCR, one entry per CDR3 protein. The sample carries approximately 390,000 distinct CDR3 sequences, about a sixth recorded once. The same data also went into a second study, on T cells in Graves' hyperthyroidism and ophthalmopathy.

The starting material was peripheral blood mononuclear cells (PBMCs), obtained at new diagnosis, from a patient treated with antithyroid drugs. These receptors were taken from a woman under 30 with Graves disease.

This clonotype was seen a few times. A far larger clone differs by one base, so this is likely a read error. The chain carries TRBV6-1 and TRBJ2-7, with TRBD2 matching over 10 bases. From germline, CDR1 is MNHNS and CDR2 SASEGT. With V trimmed by 6 bases and J by 6 bases, 8 bases remained unmatched. The CDR3 is 14 residues long. The CDR3 reads CASRGAGGVSEQYF. CDR3 bases: TGTGCCAGCAGGGGAGCGGGAGGGGTTTCCGAGCAGTACTTC.

This clonotype appeared a few times. The V call is TRBV12-3 or TRBV12-4, the J call TRBJ1-3; D gene ambiguous. There are 15 residues in the CDR3. V was shortened by 5 bases and J by 0 bases, with 11 bases between the two germline ends. The CDR3 region is CASSIDGASGNTIYF. DNA for the CDR3: TGTGCCAGCAGTATAGACGGAGCCTCTGGAAACACCATATATTTT.

DNA for the CDR3: TGTGCCAGCAGCCCTCGGGGGGTGGGGGATACGCAGTATTTT. Its translation: CASSPRGVGDTQYF. This chain connects TRBV7-9 to TRBJ2-3; 7 bases align to TRBD2. V was clipped by 5 bases and J by 6 bases; unmatched bases: 8. This CDR3 region has 14 residues. Germline V gene lookup returns CDR1 SEHNR and CDR2 FQNEAQ (reference sequence). Combining the CDR3 with reference TRBV7-9 and TRBJ2-3 gives the whole variable domain DTGVSQNPRHKITKRGQNVTFRCDPISEHNRLYWYRQTLGQGPEFLTYFQNEAQLEKSRLLSDRFSAERPKGSFSTLEIQRTEQGDSAMYLCASSPRGVGDTQYFGPGTRLTVL.

The chain couples TRBV7-9 to TRBJ1-1, with 10 bases matching TRBD1. J was trimmed by 5 bases and V by 4 bases; bases with no gene match: 4. Germline V gene lookup returns CDR1 SEHNR and CDR2 FQNEAQ (reference sequence). This CDR3 region has 14 residues. CDR3 protein: CASSWTGGRTEAFF. For the CDR3, the DNA is TGTGCCAGCAGCTGGACAGGGGGAAGGACTGAAGCTTTCTTT. Full variable domain (missing parts from reference TRBV7-9 and TRBJ1-1): DTGVSQNPRHKITKRGQNVTFRCDPISEHNRLYWYRQTLGQGPEFLTYFQNEAQLEKSRLLSDRFSAERPKGSFSTLEIQRTEQGDSAMYLCASSWTGGRTEAFFGQGTRLTVV.

This chain uses TRBV4-2 with TRBJ2-2; 12 nucleotides agree with TRBD2. V dropped 1 base and J dropped 7; count of bases not matched to a gene: 10. CDR1 is LGHNA, CDR2 YNFKEQ, per germline. The CDR3 consists of 18 residues. The CDR3 loop reads CASSQAHPGLAGSGELFF. In DNA, the CDR3 is TGTGCCAGCAGCCAAGCTCACCCCGGACTAGCGGGGAGCGGGGAGCTGTTTTTT.

This clonotype was recorded a few times. The chain joins TRBV29-1 to TRBJ1-2; D not certain. V lost 4 bases and J 5 bases, leaving 14 bases between the germline ends. This CDR3 has 13 amino acids. The germline CDR1 and CDR2 sequences are SQVTM and ANQGSEA. The CDR3 sequence: CSVVGTDRYGYTF. The DNA of the CDR3 is TGCAGCGTTGTGGGAACCGACCGGTATGGCTACACCTTC.

This clonotype was detected many times. V gene TRBV11-2 combines with J gene TRBJ1-1; a possible D gene is TRBD1 (5 bases). The CDR3 runs to 18 residues. V gave up 1 base and J gave up 4 bases, with 22 bases separating them. Germline V gene data show CDR1 as SGHAT and CDR2 as FQNNGV. CDR3 sequence reads: CASSLGRLAPEGFTEAFF. The CDR3 DNA reads as TGTGCCAGCAGCTTAGGAAGATTGGCGCCGGAGGGGTTCACTGAAGCTTTCTTT. The entire variable domain, with the rest obtained from reference TRBV11-2 and TRBJ1-1, is as follows: EAGVAQSPRYKIIEKRQSVAFWCNPISGHATLYWYQQILGQGPKLLIQFQNNGVVDDSQLPKDRFSAERLKGVDSTLKIQPAKLEDSAVYLCASSLGRLAPEGFTEAFFGQGTRLTVV.

The chain couples TRBV29-1 to TRBJ2-7; D call uncertain. Germline assignment: CDR1 SQVTM and CDR2 ANQGSEA. The CDR3 totals 12 residues. Trimming cost V 3 bases and J 2 bases, with 8 bases left between them. CDR3 coding DNA: TGCAGCGTTGATAAGGGCCCCTACGAGCAGTACTTC. This translates into CSVDKGPYEQYF.

This clonotype was counted between two and nine times. The rearrangement links TRBV5-6 to TRBJ1-5; no clear D. From germline, CDR1 is SGHDT and CDR2 YYEEEE. Trimming left V 4 bases short and J 6 bases short, with 5 bases between. CDR3 length: 11 residues. CDR3: CASSDLQPQHF. Here the CDR3 DNA reads TGTGCCAGCAGCGACCTTCAGCCCCAGCATTTT.

In this sample, this clonotype turned up a few times. The chain is built from TRBV27 and TRBJ2-7; possibly TRBD1 for D (5 bases). The V gene lost 1 base and the J gene lost 3 bases, with 10 bases spanning the gap. Germline V gene data show CDR1 as MNHEY and CDR2 as SMNVEV (reference sequence). The length of the CDR3 is 14 residues. The DNA of the CDR3 is TGTGCCAGCAGTTTATTGGGGCAGAGCTACGAGCAGTACTTC. It translates to CASSLLGQSYEQYF.

This clonotype was detected only a few times. The J gene is TRBJ2-7, the V gene TRBV6-1; D is uncertain. Deletions cut 8 bases from V and 2 bases from J, with 13 bases between. The germline CDR1 and CDR2 sequences are MNHNS and SASEGT. The length of the CDR3 is 13 residues. The CDR3 DNA reads TGTGCCAGCTATTCTCCGGCTACCTACGAGCAGTACTTC. This codes for CASYSPATYEQYF.

The table lists this clonotype with many counts. The CDR3: CASSYGGGAQPQHF. For the CDR3, the DNA is TGTGCCAGCAGTTACGGTGGCGGGGCCCAGCCCCAGCATTTT. The gene calls are TRBV6-5 and TRBJ1-5; weak D call: TRBD1 (5 bases). V gave up 2 bases and J gave up 7 bases, with 12 bases separating them. Germline V gives CDR1 MNHEY, CDR2 SVGAGI. The CDR3 sequence is 14 residues long.

The rearrangement links TRBV7-3 to TRBJ2-7; 7 positions match TRBD2. The CDR3 consists of 14 residues. CDR1 and CDR2 (germline): SGHTA, FQGTGA. The ends lost 3 bases at V and 7 bases at J; junction bases unmatched: 9. The CDR3 sequence is CASSLGGGPREQYF. The CDR3 bases are TGTGCCAGCAGCTTGGGCGGGGGACCTCGGGAGCAGTACTTC.

In this sample, this clonotype turned up many times. The chain combines TRBV6-1 with TRBJ2-1; D might be TRBD1 or TRBD2, each matching 6 bases. The CDR3 spans 14 residues. Germline V gives CDR1 MNHNS, CDR2 SASEGT. Trimming removed 1 base from V and 8 bases from J, with 12 bases in between. The CDR3, as DNA: TGTGCCAGCAGTGAAGTAGGGGGGTACCATGAGCAGTTCTTC. This encodes CASSEVGGYHEQFF.

This clonotype was observed many times. The genes are TRBV6-5 and TRBJ2-7; weak D call: TRBD2 (5 bases). This CDR3 region has 17 residues. The germline V and J ends were trimmed by 0 bases and 3 bases, with 18 bases remaining between them. Per the germline V gene, CDR1 is MNHEY and CDR2 is SVGAGI. The CDR3 nucleotides are TGTGCCAGCAGTTACTCCCATCCCCGGGGTGGGCGCTACGAGCAGTACTTC. Encoded protein: CASSYSHPRGGRYEQYF.

This clonotype has only a few counts. CDR3 bases: TGTGCCAGCAGTACCGCGGGTGAAAAACTGTTTTTT. Its protein is CASSTAGEKLFF. The chain employs TRBV2 and TRBJ1-4, with D uncertain. V gave up 5 bases and J gave up 7 bases, with 8 bases separating them. CDR3 length equals 12 residues. Per the germline V gene, CDR1 is SNHLY and CDR2 is FYNNEI.

There are many counts of this clonotype. The chain links TRBV20-1 to TRBJ1-1; D unclear. CDR3 size: 16 residues. Germline assignment: CDR1 DFQATT and CDR2 SNEGSKA (reference sequence). Trimming removed 3 bases at V and 0 bases at J, with 17 bases between. CDR3 nucleotide sequence: TGCAGTGCTAGCCCCGTGGGCGAGGGTCTGAACACTGAAGCTTTCTTT. This translates into CSASPVGEGLNTEAFF.

This rearrangement joins TRBV7-6 to TRBJ2-1; possible D gene TRBD2, 7 bases. There are 16 residues in the CDR3. CDR1 and CDR2 from the germline V gene are SGHVS and FNYEAQ. V was cut by 2 bases and J by 5 bases, with 16 bases left in between. This CDR3 reads CASSLTAGALNNEQFF. The CDR3 DNA is TGTGCCAGCAGCTTAACGGCGGGGGCCCTGAACAATGAGCAGTTCTTC.